What follows are 19 T cell receptor beta chains derived from one specimen sequenced in a study of blood T cell repertoires in COVID-19. TCRdb's table, derived via immunoSEQ multiplex PCR, lists solely in-frame clones and lacks some. Of 49,000 or so clones listed, over 70% are singletons. Sequencing was carried out using peripheral blood. The source of these receptors is a man aged 50-59 years with acute or convalescent COVID-19.

The rearrangement joins TRBV4-2 to TRBJ1-5; D gene ambiguous. Germline CDR1 and CDR2: LGHNA and YNFKEQ. CDR3 length: 19 amino acids. V shed 0 bases and J shed 0 bases, with 18 bases lying between them. The CDR3 nucleotides read TGTGCCAGCAGCCAAGACAGTAACCTGCCATCTTATAGCAATCAGCCCCAGCATTTT. Protein: CASSQDSNLPSYSNQPQHF.

The chain recombines TRBV7-3 with TRBJ2-3, with 7 bases that match TRBD2. From germline, CDR1 is SGHTA and CDR2 FQGTGA. Trimming removed 5 bases from V and 5 bases from J; junction bases left unmatched: 7. This CDR3 spans 14 amino acids. CDR3 loop: CASSTGLEVDTQYF. In DNA form, the CDR3 reads TGTGCCAGCAGCACCGGACTAGAAGTAGATACGCAGTATTTT.

CDR3 nucleotide sequence: TGTGCCAGCAGTTTGGACACGTACAATGAGCAGTTCTTC. Its protein product is CASSLDTYNEQFF. V is TRBV28 and J is TRBJ2-1, with a possible D match to TRBD1 (5 bases). CDR1 is MDHEN, CDR2 SYDVKM, per germline. With 3 bases removed from V and 4 bases from J, the gap between germline ends came to 7 bases. The CDR3 loop spans 13 amino acids.

The CDR3 DNA reads TGTGCCAGCAGCTTAGATTTCTTCTACGAGCAGTACTTC. It is translated as CASSLDFFYEQYF. V gene TRBV7-2 combines with J gene TRBJ2-7; D unresolved. V lost 1 base and J lost 3, with 7 bases in between. The germline CDR1 and CDR2 sequences are SGHTA and FQGNSA. The CDR3 runs to 13 residues.

Sample share makes this clone medium-sized. The chain employs TRBV19 and TRBJ2-7; the match to TRBD2 covers 7 bases. The CDR3 sequence is 14 residues long. CDR1 is LNHDA, CDR2 SQIVND, per germline (reference sequence). V was clipped by 4 bases and J by 6 bases; unmatched bases: 9. CDR3 sequence reads: CASSSGRGLPEQYF. The CDR3 nucleotides are TGTGCCAGTAGTAGCGGGAGAGGTCTCCCCGAGCAGTACTTC.

The chain carries TRBV4-2 and TRBJ1-5, with TRBD1 matching 8 bases. The CDR3 loop spans 17 amino acids. J was trimmed by 2 bases and V by 1 base; bases with no gene match: 7. CDR1 and CDR2 (germline): LGHNA, YNFKEQ. DNA of the CDR3: TGTGCCAGCAGCCAAGCCGGTACAGGGGGTGGCAATCAGCCCCAGCATTTT. Translation: CASSQAGTGGGNQPQHF.

V is TRBV7-2 and J is TRBJ2-2, with D maybe TRBD2 (5 bases). CDR1 is SGHTA, CDR2 FQGNSA, per germline. This CDR3 spans 14 amino acids. V lost 3 bases, J lost 6 bases, and 11 bases lay in between. The CDR3 here is CASSFDYSAGELFF. In DNA, the CDR3 is TGTGCCAGCAGCTTTGACTACTCGGCCGGGGAGCTGTTTTTT.

J is TRBJ1-2 and V is TRBV15; D remains ambiguous. V shed 8 bases and J shed 4 bases, with 20 bases lying between them. Germline CDR1 LNHNV, CDR2 YYDKDF (reference sequence). The CDR3 covers 15 residues. CDR3 nucleotides: TGTGCCACCTCCCCCCCGATCCCTATGTCCTATGGCTACACCTTC. It codes for CATSPPIPMSYGYTF. Filled out from reference TRBV15 and TRBJ1-2, the complete variable domain reads DAMVIQNPRYQVTQFGKPVTLSCSQTLNHNVMYWYQQKSSQAPKLLFHYYDKDFNNEADTPDNFQSRRPNTSFCFLDIRSPGLGDTAMYLCATSPPIPMSYGYTFGSGTRLTVV.

This chain uses TRBV7-8 with TRBJ2-3; TRBD1 matches at 8 bases. The CDR3 spans 16 residues. With V trimmed by 1 base and J by 0 bases, 3 bases remained unmatched. Germline V gene data show CDR1 as SGHVS and CDR2 as FQNEAQ. The chain's CDR3 is CASSLDRDRSTDTQYF. CDR3 nucleotides: TGTGCCAGCAGCTTAGACCGGGACAGGAGCACAGATACGCAGTATTTT.

In its sample, this clone was seen a few times. The chain uses TRBV6-4 and TRBJ1-1; D is perhaps TRBD1 (5 bases). V was pared by 6 bases and J by 10 bases, with 18 bases between. Germline lookup yields CDR1 MRHNA and CDR2 SNTAGT. The length of the CDR3 is 13 residues. CDR3 in DNA: TGTGCCAGCAGCGATATACCGGGACTGCGAGCTTTCTTT. It is translated as CASSDIPGLRAFF.

The gene calls are TRBV7-9 and TRBJ2-7; TRBD1 matches at 9 bases. The junction had 9 bases not matched to a gene; V was cut back by 4 bases and J by 5 bases. This CDR3 is built from 15 residues. Germline values: CDR1 SEHNR, CDR2 FQNEAQ (reference sequence). The CDR3: CASSYPGTGRNEQYF. The CDR3 nucleotides read TGTGCCAGCAGCTACCCCGGGACAGGGAGAAACGAGCAGTACTTC.

This chain joins TRBV29-1 and TRBJ2-7; 7 bases align to TRBD1. The V gene's germline CDR1 is SQVTM and CDR2 ANQGSEA. J lost 4 bases, V lost 2 bases, and 8 bases had no gene match. The CDR3 contains 14 residues. As DNA, the CDR3 is TGCAGCGTTGAAAGACGGGACAGACCGTACGAGCAGTACTTC. This translates into CSVERRDRPYEQYF.

This clone is a singleton in its sample. The chain recombines TRBV4-1 with TRBJ1-5; 9 bases align to TRBD1. The CDR3 is 20 residues long. Germline V lookup: CDR1 MGHRA, CDR2 YSYEKL. V lost 0 bases to trimming and J lost 6 bases; unmatched junction nucleotides: 18. CDR3 protein: CASSQDATLLTGGDGQPQHF. CDR3 nucleotides: TGCGCCAGCAGCCAAGACGCTACGCTCTTAACAGGGGGCGACGGTCAGCCCCAGCATTTT.

This clone came up once. The chain combines TRBV6-5 with TRBJ1-2, with 9 nucleotides matching TRBD1. Germline V CDR1 and CDR2: MNHEY, SVGAGI. This CDR3 has 16 residues. With V trimmed by 0 bases and J by 6 bases, 8 bases remained unmatched. This CDR3 reads CASSYSRDRVIHGYTF. The CDR3 coding sequence is TGTGCCAGCAGTTACTCGAGGGACAGGGTGATTCATGGCTACACCTTC.

The rearrangement uses TRBV7-2 and TRBJ1-1; 12 bases are shared with TRBD1. The length of the CDR3 is 17 residues. CDR1 is SGHTA, CDR2 FQGNSA, per germline. V shed 4 bases and J 5 bases; nucleotides not matched to a gene: 11. CDR3: CASSSGTGGGIGTEAFF. In nucleotides, the CDR3 is TGTGCCAGCAGCTCCGGGACAGGGGGCGGCATAGGTACTGAAGCTTTCTTT.

The V call is TRBV3-1 (or the pseudogene TRBV3-2), the J call TRBJ1-1; no clear D. The CDR3 runs to 13 residues. Germline CDR1 reads LGHDT; CDR2 reads YNNKEL (reference sequence). Deletions cut 4 bases from V and 3 bases from J, with 9 bases between. As DNA, the CDR3 is TGTGCCAGCAGCCCTGACTTGGACACTGAAGCTTTCTTT. Its protein product is CASSPDLDTEAFF.

The J gene is TRBJ1-1, the V gene TRBV2, with 8 bases matching TRBD1. The trim removed 5 bases at V and 1 base at J, leaving 3 bases unmatched. Germline CDR1 SNHLY, CDR2 FYNNEI. This CDR3 has 14 residues. The CDR3, as DNA: TGTGCCAGCAGTAGACAGGGGACGAACACTGAAGCTTTCTTT. Encoded protein: CASSRQGTNTEAFF.

CDR3 protein: CASRAYGDSNSPLHF. CDR3 nucleotide sequence: TGTGCCAGCAGGGCTTATGGGGACAGTAATTCACCCCTCCACTTT. The rearrangement uses TRBV6-5 and TRBJ1-6; TRBD1 matches at 7 bases. The germline V gene encodes CDR1 MNHEY and CDR2 SVGAGI. This CDR3 is 15 amino acids long. V was pared by 6 bases and J by 6 bases, with 8 bases of the junction left unmatched.

The chain joins TRBV30 to TRBJ2-6; 12 positions agree with TRBD1. This CDR3 is 17 amino acids long. Trimming took 7 bases from V and 2 from J; bases not matched to a gene: 9. Per the germline V gene, CDR1 is GTSNPN and CDR2 is SVGIG (reference sequence). CDR3 sequence reads: CASLAGQGAAGANVLTF. For the CDR3, the DNA is TGTGCCTCGTTAGCGGGACAGGGGGCGGCTGGGGCCAACGTCCTGACTTTC.